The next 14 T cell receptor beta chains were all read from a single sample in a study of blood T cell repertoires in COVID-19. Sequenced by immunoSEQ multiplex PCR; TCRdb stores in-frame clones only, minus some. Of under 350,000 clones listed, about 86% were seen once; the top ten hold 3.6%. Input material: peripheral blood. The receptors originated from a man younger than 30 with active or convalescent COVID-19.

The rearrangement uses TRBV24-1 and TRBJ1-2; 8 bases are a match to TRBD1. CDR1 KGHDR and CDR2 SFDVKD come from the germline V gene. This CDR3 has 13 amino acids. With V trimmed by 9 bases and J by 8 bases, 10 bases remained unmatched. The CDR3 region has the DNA TGTGCCACCCTCGGAGACAGGGGTGGCGGCTACACCTTC. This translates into CATLGDRGGGYTF.

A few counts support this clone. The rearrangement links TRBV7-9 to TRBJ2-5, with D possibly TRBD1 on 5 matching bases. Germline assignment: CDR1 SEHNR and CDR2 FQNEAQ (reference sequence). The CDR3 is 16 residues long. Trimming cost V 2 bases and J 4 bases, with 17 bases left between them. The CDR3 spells CASSLNRVGRGETQYF. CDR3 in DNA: TGTGCCAGCAGCTTAAACCGGGTTGGAAGGGGAGAGACCCAGTACTTC.

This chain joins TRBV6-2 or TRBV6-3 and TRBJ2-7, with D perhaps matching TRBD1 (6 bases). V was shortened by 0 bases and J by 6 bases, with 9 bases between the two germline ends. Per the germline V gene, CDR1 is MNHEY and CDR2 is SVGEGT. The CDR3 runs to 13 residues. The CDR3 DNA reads TGTGCCAGCAGTTACTCAACAGGGTCCGAGCAGTACTTC. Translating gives CASSYSTGSEQYF.

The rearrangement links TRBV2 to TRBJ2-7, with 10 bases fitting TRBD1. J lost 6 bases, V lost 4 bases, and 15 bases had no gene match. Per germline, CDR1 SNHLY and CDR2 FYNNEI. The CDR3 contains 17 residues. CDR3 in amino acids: CASSATGGGTGVFEQYF. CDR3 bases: TGTGCCAGCAGTGCCACAGGAGGCGGGACAGGGGTTTTCGAGCAGTACTTC. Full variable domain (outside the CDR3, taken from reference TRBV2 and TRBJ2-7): EPEVTQTPSHQVTQMGQEVILRCVPISNHLYFYWYRQILGQKVEFLVSFYNNEISEKSEIFDDQFSVERPDGSNFTLKIRSTKLEDSAMYFCASSATGGGTGVFEQYFGPGTRLTVT.

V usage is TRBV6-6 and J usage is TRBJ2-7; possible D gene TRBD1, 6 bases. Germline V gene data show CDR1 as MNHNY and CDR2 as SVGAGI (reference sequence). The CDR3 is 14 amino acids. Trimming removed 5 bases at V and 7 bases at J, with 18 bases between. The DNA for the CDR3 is TGTGCCAGCAGTCGGACAGTTGGGTCATTGGAGCAGTACTTC. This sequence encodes CASSRTVGSLEQYF.

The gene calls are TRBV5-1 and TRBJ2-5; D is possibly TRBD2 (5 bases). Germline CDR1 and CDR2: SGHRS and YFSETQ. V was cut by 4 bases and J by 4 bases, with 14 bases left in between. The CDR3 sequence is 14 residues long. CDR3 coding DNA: TGCGCCAGCAGCCTTGGAGGCCCGTCAGAGACCCAGTACTTC. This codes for CASSLGGPSETQYF.

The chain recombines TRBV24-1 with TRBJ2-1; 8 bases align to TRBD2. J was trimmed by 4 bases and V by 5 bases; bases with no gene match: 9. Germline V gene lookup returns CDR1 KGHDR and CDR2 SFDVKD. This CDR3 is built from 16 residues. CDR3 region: CATSGTSTNPYNEQFF. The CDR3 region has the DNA TGTGCCACCAGTGGGACTAGCACGAACCCTTACAATGAGCAGTTCTTC.

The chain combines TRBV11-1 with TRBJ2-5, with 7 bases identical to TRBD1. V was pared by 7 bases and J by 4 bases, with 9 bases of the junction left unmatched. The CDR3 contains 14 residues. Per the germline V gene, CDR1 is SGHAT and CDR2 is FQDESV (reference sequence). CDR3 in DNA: TGTGCCAGCACCGCACAGGGGATTTTAGAGACCCAGTACTTC. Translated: CASTAQGILETQYF. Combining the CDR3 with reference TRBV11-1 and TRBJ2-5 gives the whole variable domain EAEVAQSPRYKITEKSQAVAFWCDPISGHATLYWYRQILGQGPELLVQFQDESVVDDSQLPKDRFSAERLKGVDSTLKIQPAELGDSAMYLCASTAQGILETQYFGPGTRLLVL.

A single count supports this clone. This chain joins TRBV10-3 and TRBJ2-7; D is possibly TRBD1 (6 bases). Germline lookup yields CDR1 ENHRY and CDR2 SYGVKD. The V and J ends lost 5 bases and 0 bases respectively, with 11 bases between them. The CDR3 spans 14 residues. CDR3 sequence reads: CAISWGQGSYEQYF. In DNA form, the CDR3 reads TGTGCCATCAGTTGGGGGCAGGGCTCCTACGAGCAGTACTTC.

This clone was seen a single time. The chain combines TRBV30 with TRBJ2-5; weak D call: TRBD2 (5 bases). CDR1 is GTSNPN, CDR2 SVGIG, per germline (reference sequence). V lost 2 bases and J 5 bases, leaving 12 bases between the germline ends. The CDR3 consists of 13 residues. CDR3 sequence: CAWSRGVRETQYF. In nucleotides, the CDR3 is TGTGCCTGGAGTCGGGGAGTCCGGGAGACCCAGTACTTC. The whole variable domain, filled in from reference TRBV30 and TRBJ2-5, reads SQTIHQWPATLVQPVGSPLSLECTVEGTSNPNLYWYRQAAGRGLQLLFYSVGIGQISSEVPQNLSASRPQDRQFILSSKKLLLSDSGFYLCAWSRGVRETQYFGPGTRLLVL.

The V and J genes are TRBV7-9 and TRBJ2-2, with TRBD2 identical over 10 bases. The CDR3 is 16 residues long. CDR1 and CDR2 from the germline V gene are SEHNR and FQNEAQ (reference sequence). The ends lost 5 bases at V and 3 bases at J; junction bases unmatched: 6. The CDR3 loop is CASSTSGRAHTGELFF. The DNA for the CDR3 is TGTGCCAGCAGCACCAGCGGGAGGGCCCACACCGGGGAGCTGTTTTTT.

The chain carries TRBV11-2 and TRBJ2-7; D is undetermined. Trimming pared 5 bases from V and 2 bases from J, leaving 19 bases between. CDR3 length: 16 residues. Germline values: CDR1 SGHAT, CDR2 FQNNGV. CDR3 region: CASSPQSLAEPYEQYF. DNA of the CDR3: TGTGCCAGCAGCCCCCAGTCATTGGCGGAACCCTACGAGCAGTACTTC.

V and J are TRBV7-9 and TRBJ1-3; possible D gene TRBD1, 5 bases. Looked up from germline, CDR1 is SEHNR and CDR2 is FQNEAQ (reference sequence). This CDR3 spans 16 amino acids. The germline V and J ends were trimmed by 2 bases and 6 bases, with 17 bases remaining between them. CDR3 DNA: TGTGCCAGCAGCTTAAAAGGGGCCCCTGAAGAAAACACCATATATTTT. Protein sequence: CASSLKGAPEENTIYF.

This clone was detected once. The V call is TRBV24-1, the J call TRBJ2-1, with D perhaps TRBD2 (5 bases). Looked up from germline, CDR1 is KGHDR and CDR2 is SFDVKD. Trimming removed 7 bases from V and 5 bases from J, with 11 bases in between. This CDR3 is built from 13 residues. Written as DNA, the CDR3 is TGTGCCACCAGCGGGGATGACCACAATGAGCAGTTCTTC. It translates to CATSGDDHNEQFF.